Sequencing of this T cell receptor beta chain was carried out in a study of Ad26.COV2.S vaccination and SARS-CoV-2 variants. The protocol was immunoSEQ multiplex PCR, while the TCRdb copy is restricted to in-frame clones and leaves out a portion. Counted here are about 370,000 clones, about 88% occurring once; the ten biggest clones make up roughly 3.5%. Regarding this clone: Antigen unknown.

The treatment was: around 19 received Ad26.COV2.S at low or high dose, single or two shots; a few received placebo; per-sample allocation not given. Day 63 after the first injection of vaccine or placebo was the sampling time. This Boston cohort included adults aged 18-55 years. Wuhan-strain spike was delivered by a replication-incompetent Ad26 vector. Study-wide results and limits: Recipients given vaccine exceeded placebo recipients in spike-specific TCR breadth. In TCR breadth and depth analyses, total T cell responses may have been underestimated.

V was cut by 6 bases and J by 3 bases, with 11 bases left in between. From germline, CDR1 is ENHRY and CDR2 SYGVKD. The CDR3 runs to 13 residues. This material consisted of peripheral blood, taken in a trial of Ad26.COV2.S vaccine versus placebo. The gene calls are TRBV10-3 and TRBJ1-1; D not resolved. The source of this sequence is a person aged 18-60 years who received the Ad26.COV2.S COVID-19 vaccine or a placebo. The CDR3 DNA sequence: TGTGCCATCAGCCAAGGCCGGGACACTGAAGCTTTCTTT. It specifies CAISQGRDTEAFF.